Below, 7 T cell receptor beta chains from the same sample are listed, as sequenced in a study of shared clonotypes between healthy human individuals. Sequenced by immunoSEQ multiplex PCR; TCRdb stores in-frame clones only, minus some. Altogether roughly 2.5 million clones are present, approximately 90% being singletons, with the ten largest covering roughly 0.15%. Input material: naive CD4+ T cells sorted from blood. Subset of the sample: CD45RA+ positively selected. These receptors came from a man aged 18 to 30 in good health.

This clone was recorded only once. V usage is TRBV27 and J usage is TRBJ1-2; 8 bases line up with TRBD1. Trimming cost V 2 bases and J 2 bases; bases outside gene matches: 7. CDR3 length: 16 residues. Germline V CDR1 and CDR2: MNHEY, SMNVEV (reference sequence). CDR3 loop: CASSLRAGQANYGYTF. The CDR3 DNA sequence: TGTGCCAGCAGTTTACGGGCGGGACAGGCAAACTATGGCTACACCTTC.

The V call is TRBV10-3, the J call TRBJ2-7; TRBD1 might be the D (5 bases). The CDR3 length is 12 residues. V lost 7 bases to trimming and J lost 3 bases, with 10 bases between them. The V gene's germline CDR1 is ENHRY and CDR2 SYGVKD. DNA for the CDR3: TGTGCCATCAAGACAGAGCTCTACGAGCAGTACTTC. This gives the protein CAIKTELYEQYF.

The chain couples TRBV5-1 to TRBJ2-3; 7 positions match TRBD1. The length of the CDR3 is 15 residues. Trimming at V came to 5 bases and at J to 0 bases, leaving 6 bases not matched to a gene. The V gene's germline CDR1 is SGHRS and CDR2 YFSETQ. CDR3 sequence: CASRWGQMSTDTQYF. The CDR3 coding sequence is TGCGCCAGCAGGTGGGGACAGATGAGCACAGATACGCAGTATTTT.

V usage is TRBV7-9 and J usage is TRBJ2-6; D uncertain. Looked up from germline, CDR1 is SEHNR and CDR2 is FQNEAQ (reference sequence). V was cut by 7 bases and J by 0 bases, with 10 bases left in between. The CDR3 has 15 amino acids. The CDR3 protein is CASTSSASGANVLTF. The CDR3 nucleotides read TGTGCCAGCACCTCCTCCGCCTCTGGGGCCAACGTCCTGACTTTC.

The chain carries TRBV5-1 and TRBJ2-3, with a tentative D call TRBD2 (7 bases). V gave up 7 bases and J gave up 6 bases, with 12 bases separating them. Looked up from germline, CDR1 is SGHRS and CDR2 is YFSETQ. The CDR3 sequence is 12 residues long. Here the CDR3 DNA reads TGCGCCAGCCTAGGGGGGGCGGATACGCAGTATTTT. Translating it yields CASLGGADTQYF. Full variable domain (rest looked up from reference TRBV5-1 and TRBJ2-3): KAGVTQTPRYLIKTRGQQVTLSCSPISGHRSVSWYQQTPGQGLQFLFEYFSETQRNKGNFPGRFSGRQFSNSRSEMNVSTLELGDSALYLCASLGGADTQYFGPGTRLTVL.

This chain connects TRBV28 to TRBJ1-2; possible D gene TRBD1, 5 bases. Germline V gene data show CDR1 as MDHEN and CDR2 as SYDVKM. Between the trimmed V and J ends, which lost 7 bases and 6 bases, there was a span of 18 bases. The CDR3 totals 14 residues. CDR3 DNA sequence: TGTGCCAGCATCACGGGGAGGGGTAGAAATGGCTACACCTTC. Protein product: CASITGRGRNGYTF.

This CDR3 is CASSFLQGAGANVLTF. Written as DNA, the CDR3 is TGTGCCAGCAGCTTCTTACAGGGTGCTGGGGCCAACGTCCTGACTTTC. V usage is TRBV5-4 and J usage is TRBJ2-6, with TRBD1 as a possible D gene (6 bases). The length of the CDR3 is 16 residues. Per germline, CDR1 SGHNT and CDR2 YYREEE (reference sequence). The ends were cut back, 2 bases at V and 2 bases at J, with 11 bases in the middle.